The 28 T cell receptor beta chains listed next were all sequenced from one sample in a study of blood T cell repertoires in COVID-19. Produced via immunoSEQ multiplex PCR; TCRdb's table is partial and in-frame only. The sample gives about 310,000 clones, roughly 90% of which show up once; 8.9% is in the top ten. Sequencing was carried out using PBMCs or T cells enriched from blood (not recorded which). These receptors originate from a woman aged 18-29 years who had recovered from COVID-19.

This chain connects TRBV15 to TRBJ2-3; weak D call: TRBD2 (5 bases). The CDR3 contains 11 residues. V lost 8 bases and J 4 bases, leaving 7 bases between the germline ends. Germline values: CDR1 LNHNV, CDR2 YYDKDF (reference sequence). The CDR3 protein is CATERADTQYF. The CDR3 nucleotides are TGTGCCACCGAGAGGGCAGATACGCAGTATTTT.

The chain employs TRBV5-5 and TRBJ2-5, with D possibly being TRBD1 (6 bases). Trimming shortened V by 0 bases and J by 5 bases, and 8 bases separated the two germline ends. Germline assignment: CDR1 SGHKS and CDR2 YYEKEE (reference sequence). The CDR3 is 13 amino acids. The CDR3 loop is CASSLAGVETQYF. CDR3 in DNA: TGTGCCAGCAGCTTGGCAGGGGTTGAGACCCAGTACTTC.

The chain is built from TRBV6-2 or TRBV6-3 and TRBJ1-3; D call uncertain. V dropped 6 bases and J dropped 4 bases, with 10 bases sitting between them. Looked up from germline, CDR1 is MNHEY and CDR2 is SVGEGT. The CDR3 length is 13 residues. CDR3 residues: CASSRLRGNTIYF. Written as DNA, the CDR3 is TGTGCCAGCAGCCGTCTTCGGGGAAACACCATATATTTT.

The chain is built from TRBV12-3 or TRBV12-4 and TRBJ2-3; TRBD1 agrees at 10 bases. The CDR3 consists of 13 residues. J was trimmed by 3 bases and V by 9 bases; bases with no gene match: 3. CDR3 DNA: TGTGCCAGTAAGGGACAGGGGACAGATACGCAGTATTTT. Residues: CASKGQGTDTQYF.

This clone appeared once. V and J are TRBV15 and TRBJ2-5; D is possibly TRBD2 (5 bases). The V gene's germline CDR1 is LNHNV and CDR2 YYDKDF (reference sequence). There are 14 residues in the CDR3. V was clipped by 6 bases and J by 4 bases, with 15 bases between them. The CDR3 is CATSPRARAETQYF. The CDR3 coding sequence is TGTGCCACCAGTCCGAGGGCGAGGGCAGAGACCCAGTACTTC.

J is TRBJ1-3 and V is TRBV27; D call uncertain. CDR1 is MNHEY and CDR2 is SMNVEV in the germline V gene (reference sequence). With 2 bases removed from V and 3 bases from J, the gap between germline ends came to 11 bases. This CDR3 has 15 residues. CDR3 region: CASSLTGRDGNTIYF. The CDR3 DNA reads as TGTGCCAGCAGTTTAACCGGGCGGGATGGAAACACCATATATTTT.

The rearrangement joins TRBV5-1 to TRBJ1-1; D remains ambiguous. Trimming removed 2 bases from V and 5 bases from J, with 19 bases in between. The CDR3 is 16 residues long. Germline loops: CDR1 SGHRS, CDR2 YFSETQ. In DNA, the CDR3 is TGCGCCAGCAGCTTTGGAGGGTTGGGAGGGAAGACTGAAGCTTTCTTT. This translates into CASSFGGLGGKTEAFF.

The rearrangement links TRBV11-2 to TRBJ2-7; D is possibly TRBD1 (6 bases). V was pared by 2 bases and J by 0 bases, with 20 bases between. Germline-derived CDR1 and CDR2 are SGHAT and FQNNGV. The CDR3 is 18 residues long. The CDR3 sequence is CASSLTQDRPRSSYEQYF. CDR3 bases: TGTGCCAGCAGCTTAACCCAAGACAGGCCCAGAAGCTCCTACGAGCAGTACTTC.

The chain employs TRBV27 and TRBJ2-1; no clear D gene. CDR3 length: 14 amino acids. Trimming took 1 base from V and 0 from J, leaving 4 bases between them. Germline-derived CDR1 and CDR2 are MNHEY and SMNVEV (reference sequence). CDR3: CASSLWSSYNEQFF. The DNA of the CDR3 is TGTGCCAGCAGTTTATGGAGCTCCTACAATGAGCAGTTCTTC.

This chain links TRBV4-1 with TRBJ2-7; tentative D call: TRBD1 (6 bases). The CDR3 spans 17 residues. The germline V gene encodes CDR1 MGHRA and CDR2 YSYEKL. The ends were cut back, 1 base at V and 4 bases at J, with 20 bases in the middle. CDR3 in DNA: TGCGCCAGCAGCCAAGGATGGGGAACAGGGCTTTTTTACGAGCAGTACTTC. This sequence encodes CASSQGWGTGLFYEQYF.

The chain has TRBV11-2 and TRBJ2-1, with 10 nucleotides matching TRBD2. Germline V gene sequence: CDR1 SGHAT, CDR2 FQNNGV. The junction had 11 bases not matched to a gene; V was cut back by 5 bases and J by 7 bases. This CDR3 spans 16 amino acids. The CDR3 protein is CASSPSLAGASNEQFF. The DNA for the CDR3 is TGTGCCAGCAGCCCCTCCCTAGCGGGAGCTTCTAATGAGCAGTTCTTC.

The rearrangement links TRBV10-3 to TRBJ1-6; perhaps TRBD1 as D (5 bases). This CDR3 region has 13 residues. Per the germline V gene, CDR1 is ENHRY and CDR2 is SYGVKD. The germline V and J ends were trimmed by 10 bases and 9 bases, with 16 bases remaining between them. This CDR3 is CATLDSPGSPLHF. The CDR3 region has the DNA TGTGCCACCCTCGACAGCCCGGGTTCACCCCTCCACTTT.

The rearrangement links TRBV5-4 to TRBJ1-4, with TRBD1 matching 8 bases. This CDR3 has 15 amino acids. The trim removed 1 base at V and 8 bases at J, leaving 7 bases unmatched. Germline V CDR1 and CDR2: SGHNT, YYREEE (reference sequence). DNA for the CDR3: TGTGCCAGCAGCTTGAAAGACAGGGGACCAGAAAAACTGTTTTTT. Residues: CASSLKDRGPEKLFF.

J is TRBJ1-4 and V is TRBV7-8; D gene uncertain. From germline, CDR1 is SGHVS and CDR2 FQNEAQ. This CDR3 contains 13 residues. V was clipped by 1 base and J by 4 bases, with 4 bases between them. Here the CDR3 DNA reads TGTGCCAGCAGCTTAGACGGTAATGAAAAACTGTTTTTT. It translates to CASSLDGNEKLFF.

This clone was seen more than once but under ten times. The CDR3 region has the DNA TGTGCCAGTAGTACGGGGACAGGGGGTATTGCGCGCTATGGCTACACCTTC. It specifies CASSTGTGGIARYGYTF. The genes are TRBV19 and TRBJ1-2, with 11 bases that match TRBD1. Germline assignment: CDR1 LNHDA and CDR2 SQIVND (reference sequence). The V gene end was trimmed by 4 bases and the J gene end by 4 bases; junction bases not matched to a gene: 11. There are 17 residues in the CDR3. Drawing the rest from reference TRBV19 and TRBJ1-2, the complete variable domain is DGGITQSPKYLFRKEGQNVTLSCEQNLNHDAMYWYRQDPGQGLRLIYYSQIVNDFQKGDIAEGYSVSREKKESFPLTVTSAQKNPTAFYLCASSTGTGGIARYGYTFGSGTRLTVV.

This rearrangement joins TRBV5-6 to TRBJ1-4; 7 nucleotides agree with TRBD1. J gave up 5 bases and V 4 bases, and 14 bases lay outside the gene matches. CDR3 length: 17 amino acids. CDR1 is SGHDT and CDR2 is YYEEEE in the germline V gene. CDR3 in DNA: TGTGCCAGCAGCGACAGGGTAGCCGCGGGGACGAATGAAAAACTGTTTTTT. Protein product: CASSDRVAAGTNEKLFF.

This sequence joins TRBV6-2 or TRBV6-3 and TRBJ1-2; tentatively, D is TRBD1 (5 bases). V was shortened by 6 bases and J by 6 bases, with 17 bases between the two germline ends. The V gene's germline CDR1 is MNHEY and CDR2 SVGEGT. The CDR3 totals 14 residues. The CDR3 DNA reads as TGTGCCAGCAGCGACTCTCAGGGAATCCATGGCTACACCTTC. It yields the protein CASSDSQGIHGYTF.

V is TRBV25-1 and J is TRBJ2-3; no firm D call. V lost 3 bases, J lost 2 bases, and 9 bases lay in between. The V gene's germline CDR1 is MGHDK and CDR2 SYGVNS. The CDR3 runs 14 residues. CDR3 in amino acids: CASSDRISTDTQYF. The CDR3 region has the DNA TGTGCCAGCAGTGACAGGATCTCCACAGATACGCAGTATTTT.

V is TRBV15 and J is TRBJ1-5; weak D call: TRBD1 (5 bases). The germline V gene has CDR1 LNHNV and CDR2 YYDKDF (reference sequence). The CDR3 consists of 15 residues. Between the trimmed V and J ends, which lost 5 bases and 0 bases, there was a span of 11 bases. In DNA form, the CDR3 reads TGTGCCACCAGCGTACAGGAATATAGCAATCAGCCCCAGCATTTT. Encoded protein: CATSVQEYSNQPQHF.

The gene calls are TRBV7-3 and TRBJ2-1; D may be TRBD2 (6 bases). The CDR3 extends over 12 amino acids. CDR1 SGHTA and CDR2 FQGTGA come from the germline V gene. Between the trimmed V and J ends, which lost 5 bases and 6 bases, there was a span of 8 bases. Here the CDR3 DNA reads TGTGCCAGCAGCATGGGGGGCAATGAGCAGTTCTTC. It translates to CASSMGGNEQFF.

The rearrangement uses TRBV7-2 and TRBJ1-1, with 9 bases lining up with TRBD1. The junction had 9 bases not matched to a gene; V was cut back by 5 bases and J by 5 bases. Germline values: CDR1 SGHTA, CDR2 FQGNSA. This CDR3 is 15 amino acids long. CDR3 in DNA: TGTGCCAGCAGCCGGGACAGGGATTGGGGGACTGAAGCTTTCTTT. It yields the protein CASSRDRDWGTEAFF.

This chain connects TRBV5-1 to TRBJ1-1; a weak D match, TRBD1 (5 bases). There are 15 residues in the CDR3. Trimming cost V 4 bases and J 4 bases, with 17 bases left between them. Germline CDR1 SGHRS, CDR2 YFSETQ. DNA of the CDR3: TGCGCCAGCAGCCGCTGGGGCCTCTGGGGCACTGAAGCTTTCTTT. Amino acid sequence: CASSRWGLWGTEAFF.

The V gene is TRBV7-2, the J gene TRBJ2-7; D is undetermined. Germline lookup yields CDR1 SGHTA and CDR2 FQGNSA. The ends were cut back, 1 base at V and 0 bases at J, with 13 bases in the middle. The CDR3 covers 16 residues. Here the CDR3 DNA reads TGTGCCAGCAGCTTAGGTAGAACCTCCGGCTCCTACGAGCAGTACTTC. This codes for CASSLGRTSGSYEQYF.

The CDR3 region has the DNA TGTGCCAGCAGCTTAGCGCGGGCTCAAAGGAATAGCAATCAGCCCCAGCATTTT. This codes for CASSLARAQRNSNQPQHF. The rearrangement joins TRBV7-8 to TRBJ1-5; no firm D call. The CDR3 covers 18 residues. The V end lost 0 bases, the J end lost 0 bases, and 15 bases lay between the germline ends. Germline V gives CDR1 SGHVS, CDR2 FQNEAQ.

The rearrangement uses TRBV30 and TRBJ1-1, with 7 bases that match TRBD1. The germline V gene has CDR1 GTSNPN and CDR2 SVGIG (reference sequence). The CDR3 has 13 residues. J gave up 10 bases and V 4 bases, and 12 bases lay outside the gene matches. CDR3 DNA sequence: TGTGCCTGGAATTTTGGAGGGGGCGGAATAGCTTTCTTT. Translated: CAWNFGGGGIAFF.

The V and J genes are TRBV19 and TRBJ1-3, with D tentatively TRBD1 (6 bases). This CDR3 is 14 amino acids long. Germline lookup yields CDR1 LNHDA and CDR2 SQIVND (reference sequence). V lost 6 bases to trimming and J lost 6 bases, with 15 bases between them. The DNA for the CDR3 is TGTGCCAGTAGGGTCCGGGACAACGTAAACACCATATATTTT. It encodes CASRVRDNVNTIYF. Together with reference TRBV19 and TRBJ1-3, the CDR3 gives the full variable domain: DGGITQSPKYLFRKEGQNVTLSCEQNLNHDAMYWYRQDPGQGLRLIYYSQIVNDFQKGDIAEGYSVSREKKESFPLTVTSAQKNPTAFYLCASRVRDNVNTIYFGEGSWLTVV.

Comments on this clone: Other DNA sequences from this sample encode an identical CDR3 as well. The rearrangement joins TRBV6-5 to TRBJ1-5; the D is unclear. Per the germline V gene, CDR1 is MNHEY and CDR2 is SVGAGI. The CDR3 is made up of 12 amino acids. Trimming left V 7 bases short and J 5 bases short, with 9 bases between. CDR3 in amino acids: CASTTGDQPQHF. CDR3 nucleotides: TGTGCCAGCACAACGGGTGATCAGCCCCAGCATTTT.

This clone was counted between two and nine times. The CDR3 loop is CASSLTGVNQPQHF. The DNA of the CDR3 is TGTGCCAGCAGCCTGACAGGGGTAAATCAGCCCCAGCATTTT. The genes are TRBV5-6 and TRBJ1-5; TRBD1 matches at 8 bases. V was pared by 4 bases and J by 4 bases, with 4 bases of the junction left unmatched. Per the germline V gene, CDR1 is SGHDT and CDR2 is YYEEEE. This CDR3 spans 14 amino acids.